These 15 T cell receptor beta chains originate from one sample sequenced in a study of T cell responses to AZD1222 COVID-19 vaccine (dated by TCRdb to the early 2020s). The meaning of the sample's time point label: baseline before first vaccination. Library creation used the immunoSEQ multiplex PCR assay. TCRdb limited this immuneACCESS table to in-frame rearrangements with V and J called. A share of clones is missing; checked studies link under half to unresolved V genes, and the rest is unexplained. This sample comprises over 120,000 clones, 92% of them detected only once. Under 4% of the sample rests with the top ten. Specimen: peripheral blood, collected on day 0 of AZD1222 vaccination. The origin of the receptors is an adult in good health.

The chain recombines TRBV9 with TRBJ1-5; 8 nucleotides match TRBD1. CDR3 size: 15 residues. In germline, CDR1 is SGDLS, CDR2 YYNGEE. Losses at the gene ends were 4 bases for V and 7 bases for J; bases not matched to a gene: 10. DNA of the CDR3: TGTGCCAGCAGCCGATCCCCGGACAGGGACCAGCCCCAGCATTTT. Its protein product is CASSRSPDRDQPQHF.

This chain links TRBV14 with TRBJ2-5; 10 bases align to TRBD2. This CDR3 contains 19 residues. The V and J ends lost 3 bases and 2 bases, in that order; junction bases with no gene match: 15. Germline V lookup: CDR1 SGHDN, CDR2 FVKESK. The CDR3 sequence: CASSHSSAGGLLWQETQYF. In DNA form, the CDR3 reads TGTGCCAGCAGCCATTCTTCAGCGGGAGGGCTATTGTGGCAAGAGACCCAGTACTTC.

CDR3 sequence (DNA): TGTGCCAGTAGTATAGCTCGGACAGTTAACACTGAAGCTTTCTTT. This encodes CASSIARTVNTEAFF. The chain links TRBV19 to TRBJ1-1; a weak D match, TRBD1 (6 bases). Trimming left V 1 base short and J 2 bases short, with 11 bases between. Germline loops: CDR1 LNHDA, CDR2 SQIVND (reference sequence). This CDR3 contains 15 residues. The variable domain in full, completed from reference TRBV19 and TRBJ1-1, reads DGGITQSPKYLFRKEGQNVTLSCEQNLNHDAMYWYRQDPGQGLRLIYYSQIVNDFQKGDIAEGYSVSREKKESFPLTVTSAQKNPTAFYLCASSIARTVNTEAFFGQGTRLTVV.

CDR3 sequence reads: CASSFDYSPLHF. CDR3 nucleotide sequence: TGCGCCAGCAGTTTCGACTATTCACCCCTCCACTTT. The chain links TRBV5-1 to TRBJ1-6; D gene uncertain. Germline assignment: CDR1 SGHRS and CDR2 YFSETQ. This CDR3 comprises 12 residues. Trimming took off 5 bases at V and 8 bases at J, with 8 bases between the two ends.

The V gene is TRBV7-2, the J gene TRBJ1-1; D is undetermined. The CDR3 has 14 amino acids. Germline values: CDR1 SGHTA, CDR2 FQGNSA. Trimming left V 4 bases short and J 0 bases short, with 9 bases between. The CDR3 bases are TGTGCCAGCAGCTGGCCGTGGGTGAACACTGAAGCTTTCTTT. Translated, it gives CASSWPWVNTEAFF. Complete variable domain (other parts from reference TRBV7-2 and TRBJ1-1): GAGVSQSPSNKVTEKGKDVELRCDPISGHTALYWYRQSLGQGLEFLIYFQGNSAPDKSGLPSDRFSAERTGGSVSTLTIQRTQQEDSAVYLCASSWPWVNTEAFFGQGTRLTVV.

The V gene is TRBV9, the J gene TRBJ1-5, with a possible D match to TRBD1 (6 bases). Germline V gene data show CDR1 as SGDLS and CDR2 as YYNGEE. CDR3 size: 14 residues. Trimming took 4 bases from V and 7 from J, leaving 15 bases between them. CDR3 region: CASSPLGAGQPQHF. The DNA for the CDR3 is TGTGCCAGCAGCCCCCTGGGGGCGGGGCAGCCCCAGCATTTT.

The chain has TRBV11-2 and TRBJ1-2, with unresolved D. V was trimmed by 1 base and J by 8 bases, leaving 14 bases between them. The germline CDR1 and CDR2 sequences are SGHAT and FQNNGV. The CDR3 contains 14 residues. Written as DNA, the CDR3 is TGTGCCAGCAGCTTAGGCTTTCTGTCAGAGGGCTACACCTTC. It is translated as CASSLGFLSEGYTF.

The chain joins TRBV3-1 (or the pseudogene TRBV3-2) to TRBJ2-3; unclear D gene. CDR3 length: 15 amino acids. Trimming stripped 1 base from V and 1 base from J, with 9 bases between. CDR1 and CDR2 from the germline V gene are LGHDT and YNNKEL (reference sequence). CDR3 in DNA: TGTGCCAGCAGCCAAGGTGCCGCCCGCACAGATACGCAGTATTTT. Encoded protein: CASSQGAARTDTQYF.

This chain uses TRBV11-2 with TRBJ2-1; 12 bases are a match to TRBD2. V lost 5 bases, J lost 7 bases, and 15 bases stayed unmatched. This CDR3 region has 18 residues. The germline V gene has CDR1 SGHAT and CDR2 FQNNGV. In DNA form, the CDR3 reads TGTGCCAGCAGCCGAGGCGGGCTAGCGGGAGGGCCAGCGAATGAGCAGTTCTTC. It translates to CASSRGGLAGGPANEQFF. The complete variable domain, with remaining parts taken from reference TRBV11-2 and TRBJ2-1, reads EAGVAQSPRYKIIEKRQSVAFWCNPISGHATLYWYQQILGQGPKLLIQFQNNGVVDDSQLPKDRFSAERLKGVDSTLKIQPAKLEDSAVYLCASSRGGLAGGPANEQFFGPGTRLTVL.

V gene TRBV5-1 combines with J gene TRBJ2-1; the D is unclear. CDR1 and CDR2 from the germline V gene are SGHRS and YFSETQ. This CDR3 is built from 15 residues. V shed 0 bases and J shed 3 bases, with 10 bases lying between them. This chain's CDR3 is CASSLEDRVYNEQFF. Here the CDR3 DNA reads TGCGCCAGCAGCTTGGAGGACCGAGTCTACAATGAGCAGTTCTTC.

CDR3 sequence (DNA): TGTGCCTGGAGTTCCCCGGACTCAAAATTTGGGGGGAACACTGAAGCTTTCTTT. Encoded protein: CAWSSPDSKFGGNTEAFF. V and J are TRBV30 and TRBJ1-1; D is possibly TRBD1 (5 bases). The CDR3 spans 18 residues. The V gene's germline CDR1 is GTSNPN and CDR2 SVGIG (reference sequence). Trimming stripped 2 bases from V and 1 base from J, with 23 bases between.

The chain uses TRBV11-3 and TRBJ2-3, with D perhaps matching TRBD1 (5 bases). Germline V gene data show CDR1 as SGHNT and CDR2 as YENEEA. The CDR3 runs 13 residues. V was cut by 2 bases and J by 7 bases, with 10 bases left in between. The CDR3 is CASSLKGIHTQYF. The DNA of the CDR3 is TGTGCCAGCAGCTTAAAGGGGATCCATACGCAGTATTTT.

The chain has TRBV4-1 and TRBJ1-4; the D gene is possibly TRBD1 (5 bases). Trimming took 5 bases from V and 8 from J, leaving 24 bases between them. The CDR3 has 17 residues. Germline V gene sequence: CDR1 MGHRA, CDR2 YSYEKL. The CDR3 DNA reads as TGCGCCAGCAGCGCTCGGCCCCATCAGGGTTTCGGGGAAAAACTGTTTTTT. Its translation is CASSARPHQGFGEKLFF.

The rearrangement uses TRBV28 and TRBJ2-3, with 11 bases lining up with TRBD2. Germline V gene data show CDR1 as MDHEN and CDR2 as SYDVKM. The CDR3 has 14 residues. After removal of 6 bases from V and 6 bases from J, the junction contained 5 bases not matched to a gene. CDR3 in amino acids: CASRASGRSDTQYF. CDR3 nucleotides: TGTGCCAGCAGGGCTAGCGGGAGGTCGGATACGCAGTATTTT. The variable domain in full, completed from reference TRBV28 and TRBJ2-3, reads DVKVTQSSRYLVKRTGEKVFLECVQDMDHENMFWYRQDPGLGLRLIYFSYDVKMKEKGDIPEGYSVSREKKERFSLILESASTNQTSMYLCASRASGRSDTQYFGPGTRLTVL.

The V call is TRBV3-1 (or the pseudogene TRBV3-2), the J call TRBJ1-5; tentatively, D is TRBD1 (6 bases). The CDR3 has 14 residues. Between the trimmed V and J ends, which lost 6 bases and 3 bases, there was a span of 12 bases. Germline CDR1 is LGHDT and CDR2 is YNNKEL (reference sequence). The CDR3 region is CASSSGTSNQPQHF. DNA of the CDR3: TGTGCCAGCAGTTCCGGGACATCCAATCAGCCCCAGCATTTT.